This TCR beta chain was sequenced in a study of T cell changes during pregnancy in multiple sclerosis. The CDR3 is 14 residues long. V lost 4 bases, J lost 7 bases, and 18 bases lay in between. Germline-derived CDR1 and CDR2 are SGHRS and YFSETQ. Data came from immunoSEQ multiplex PCR; TCRdb stores just in-frame clones and leaves some out. The data contain approximately 39,000 clones, about 94% of them singletons. The receptor comes from a female donor with multiple sclerosis, enrolled in a pregnancy study. The input for sequencing was CD4+ T cells from peripheral blood mononuclear cells, taken in the second trimester of pregnancy. The genes are TRBV5-1 and TRBJ2-7; possible D gene TRBD2, 5 bases. CDR3 sequence reads: CASSDGRVSGEQYF. CDR3 nucleotide sequence: TGCGCCAGCAGCGACGGGCGGGTCTCTGGAGAGCAGTACTTC.